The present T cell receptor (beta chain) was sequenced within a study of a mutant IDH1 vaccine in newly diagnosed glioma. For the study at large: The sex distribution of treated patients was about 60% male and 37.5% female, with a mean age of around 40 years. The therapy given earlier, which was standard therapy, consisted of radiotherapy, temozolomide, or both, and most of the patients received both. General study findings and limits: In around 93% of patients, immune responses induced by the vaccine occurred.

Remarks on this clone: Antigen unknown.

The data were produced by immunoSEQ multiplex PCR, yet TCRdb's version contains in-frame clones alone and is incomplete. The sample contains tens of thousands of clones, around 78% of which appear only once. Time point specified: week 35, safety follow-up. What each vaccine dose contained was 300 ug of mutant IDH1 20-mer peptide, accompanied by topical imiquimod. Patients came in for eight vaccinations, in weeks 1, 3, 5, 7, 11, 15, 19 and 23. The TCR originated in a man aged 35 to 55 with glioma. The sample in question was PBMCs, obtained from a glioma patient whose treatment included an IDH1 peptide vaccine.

The CDR3 bases are TGCGCCAGCAGCCAAGCTGCAGGGGGTTTTTTCGAGCAGTACTTC. It is translated as CASSQAAGGFFEQYF. The genes are TRBV4-1 and TRBJ2-7, with TRBD1 identical over 7 bases. The V gene's germline CDR1 is MGHRA and CDR2 YSYEKL. J was trimmed by 6 bases and V by 1 base; bases with no gene match: 9. This CDR3 contains 15 residues.